This T cell receptor (beta chain) was sequenced for a study of vaccination effects on CD4 cells after COVID-19. Sequencing used immunoSEQ multiplex PCR; TCRdb keeps in-frame clones, though not all of them. The table has some 61,000 clones, about 80% seen once; the top ten hold 0.95%. The sample holds a few counts of this clone. Its antigen is as yet unknown. V was pared by 2 bases and J by 4 bases, with 5 bases between. The CDR3 is made up of 13 amino acids. Looked up from germline, CDR1 is MGHRA and CDR2 is YSYEKL. Antigen-specific CD4+ T cells were first expanded with viral peptide pools by the ViraFEST assay and only then sequenced. Culture lasted about ten days before CD4+ T cell isolation. Participants completed two doses of the BNT162b2 or mRNA-1273 vaccine.

The genes are TRBV4-1 and TRBJ1-4; D call uncertain. The sample consisted of CD4+ T cells from PBMCs cultured with HCoV-OC43 spike peptides, taken after COVID-19 vaccination. Subset of the sample: HCoV-OC43 spike overlapping peptide pool stimulation. This sequence was found in a human donor who received a COVID-19 vaccine. DNA for the CDR3: TGCGCCAGCAGCCAAACCGGTAATGAAAAACTGTTTTTT. It translates to CASSQTGNEKLFF.